These 3 T cell receptor beta chains were all obtained from the same sample, sequenced in a study of cytomegalovirus exposure and HLA in healthy donors. Use of 60 Vbeta and 13 Jbeta primers characterized the PCR. TCRdb keeps only in-frame clones here, not all; method: immunoSEQ multiplex PCR. Counted here are 150,000 to 200,000 clones, around 74% occurring once; the ten biggest clones make up around 2.1%. The sequenced sample was PBMCs. Receptors originate from a female donor in good health and CMV-seronegative.

The chain recombines TRBV5-6 with TRBJ2-7, with D unresolved. Germline V gene sequence: CDR1 SGHDT, CDR2 YYEEEE. Trimming took 0 bases from V and 1 from J, leaving 5 bases between them. The CDR3 runs 13 residues. CDR3 amino acids: CASSLALSYEQYF. Here the CDR3 DNA reads TGTGCCAGCAGCTTGGCCCTTTCCTACGAGCAGTACTTC.

V gene TRBV11-1 combines with J gene TRBJ2-1, with unresolved D. Germline V gene sequence: CDR1 SGHAT, CDR2 FQDESV (reference sequence). V was pared by 3 bases and J by 6 bases, with 9 bases between. This CDR3 comprises 13 residues. This chain's CDR3 is CASSFSTGNEQFF. CDR3 nucleotide sequence: TGTGCCAGCAGCTTTTCAACCGGCAATGAGCAGTTCTTC.

The chain carries TRBV5-4 and TRBJ1-2; D perhaps matches TRBD1 (5 bases). The ends were cut back, 4 bases at V and 1 base at J, with 8 bases in the middle. Germline V gene sequence: CDR1 SGHNT, CDR2 YYREEE (reference sequence). The CDR3 runs to 13 residues. CDR3 sequence reads: CASSADSNYGYTF. In nucleotides, the CDR3 is TGTGCCAGCAGCGCCGACAGTAACTATGGCTACACCTTC.